This T cell receptor beta chain was sequenced during a study of neoadjuvant nivolumab and ipilimumab in lung cancer. Study-level points and caveats: TCR richness and clonality were higher in tumors than adjacent uninvolved lung.

Note on this clone: Its matching antigen is unknown.

Only in-frame clones appear in the TCRdb table, and some are missing; sequencing was by immunoSEQ multiplex PCR. The sample holds over 7,000 clones; 70% to 80% are singletons and the top ten take about 6.7%. Germline V lookup: CDR1 MNHEY, CDR2 SMNVEV (reference sequence). The CDR3 is made up of 13 amino acids. The V segment lost 8 bases and the J segment 4 bases; nucleotides outside the gene matches: 1. The receptor was isolated from an adult with non-small cell lung cancer. The chain carries TRBV27 and TRBJ2-7; 14 nucleotides align to TRBD2. This material consisted of adjacent normal lung tissue, taken after neoadjuvant nivolumab, alone or with ipilimumab, at or shortly before surgery. The CDR3 sequence: CASGTSGGYEQYF. The CDR3 nucleotides are TGTGCCAGCGGGACTAGCGGGGGATACGAGCAGTACTTC.